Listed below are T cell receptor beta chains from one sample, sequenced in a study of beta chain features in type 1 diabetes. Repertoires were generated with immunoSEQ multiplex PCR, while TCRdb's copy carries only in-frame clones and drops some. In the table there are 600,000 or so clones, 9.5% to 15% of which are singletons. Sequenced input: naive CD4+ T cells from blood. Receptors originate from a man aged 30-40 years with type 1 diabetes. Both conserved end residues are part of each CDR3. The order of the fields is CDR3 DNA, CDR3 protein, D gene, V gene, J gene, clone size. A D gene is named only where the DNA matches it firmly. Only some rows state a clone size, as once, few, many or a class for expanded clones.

CDR3 DNA: TGTGCCAGCAGCACTGGGGCCAACGTCCTGACTTTC
CDR3 protein: CASSTGANVLTF
D gene: NA
V gene: TRBV7-9
J gene: TRBJ2-6
clone size: NA

CDR3 DNA: TGCGCCAGCAGCTTGGGCGACGGGGTCGGGGCCAACGTCCTGACTTTC
CDR3 protein: CASSLGDGVGANVLTF
D gene: NA
V gene: TRBV5-1
J gene: TRBJ2-6
clone size: NA

CDR3 DNA: TGTGCCAGCAGCTTAGGACAGGGGGCGTGGGAGACCCAGTACTTC
CDR3 protein: CASSLGQGAWETQYF
D gene: TRBD1
V gene: TRBV7-2
J gene: TRBJ2-5
clone size: NA

CDR3 DNA: TGTGCCAGCTCACCTACCAGCAGGGGGGCCTACAATGAGCAGTTCTTC
CDR3 protein: CASSPTSRGAYNEQFF
D gene: NA
V gene: TRBV18
J gene: TRBJ2-1
clone size: few

CDR3 DNA: TGTGCCAGCAGCATGGGACTGTCCTACTCTGGGGCCAACGTCCTGACTTTC
CDR3 protein: CASSMGLSYSGANVLTF
D gene: NA
V gene: TRBV7-9
J gene: TRBJ2-6
clone size: NA

CDR3 DNA: TGTGCCAGCAGCCAGGACAGGAACTATGGCTACACCTTC
CDR3 protein: CASSQDRNYGYTF
D gene: TRBD1
V gene: TRBV28
J gene: TRBJ1-2
clone size: NA

CDR3 DNA: TGTGCCAGCAGTGTTGACCATTATAGTGAAAAACTGTTTTTT
CDR3 protein: CASSVDHYSEKLFF
D gene: NA
V gene: TRBV6-4
J gene: TRBJ1-4
clone size: few

CDR3 DNA: TGTGCCAGCAGTTTATCAAGGGGGGTCGAATCACCCCTCCACTTT
CDR3 protein: CASSLSRGVESPLHF
D gene: NA
V gene: TRBV27
J gene: TRBJ1-6
clone size: NA

CDR3 DNA: TGTGCCAGCAGCCCCAGACAGACCACAGATACGCAGTATTTT
CDR3 protein: CASSPRQTTDTQYF
D gene: NA
V gene: TRBV5-4
J gene: TRBJ2-3
clone size: few

CDR3 DNA: TGCACCAGCAGCCATACAGGGAAGAGAAATCAGCCCCAGCATTTT
CDR3 protein: CTSSHTGKRNQPQHF
D gene: NA
V gene: TRBV1
J gene: TRBJ1-5
clone size: NA

CDR3 DNA: TGTGCCTGGAGTCCGGATGGCAATCAGCCCCAGCATTTT
CDR3 protein: CAWSPDGNQPQHF
D gene: NA
V gene: TRBV30
J gene: TRBJ1-5
clone size: NA

CDR3 DNA: TGTGCCTGGAGTGTACCGGGGGCTGGGGGTCGTAGTACCCAGTACTTC
CDR3 protein: CAWSVPGAGGRSTQYF
D gene: NA
V gene: TRBV30
J gene: TRBJ2-5
clone size: NA

CDR3 DNA: TGTGCCAGCAGCATCGGACAGAGCCTCTACGAGCAGTACTTC
CDR3 protein: CASSIGQSLYEQYF
D gene: NA
V gene: TRBV7-9
J gene: TRBJ2-7
clone size: few

CDR3 DNA: TGTGCCAGCAGCTTCAGGGAGGGGTTAGATACGCAGTATTTT
CDR3 protein: CASSFREGLDTQYF
D gene: TRBD2
V gene: TRBV7-2
J gene: TRBJ2-3
clone size: few

CDR3 DNA: TGTGCCAGCAGCCAAGAATCCAGGGACGATGGCTACACCTTC
CDR3 protein: CASSQESRDDGYTF
D gene: NA
V gene: TRBV4-2
J gene: TRBJ1-2
clone size: few

CDR3 DNA: TGTGCCAGCAGCCAAGATGGCAGGGGGCTCTCCGATCAGCCCCAGCATTTT
CDR3 protein: CASSQDGRGLSDQPQHF
D gene: TRBD1
V gene: TRBV4-2
J gene: TRBJ1-5
clone size: few